The rows below give T cell receptor beta chains drawn from one sample of a study of shared clonotypes between healthy human individuals. Clones were read by immunoSEQ multiplex PCR, and TCRdb kept only the in-frame ones, dropping some. The repertoire holds over a million clones, with 70% to 80% as singletons. The specimen sequenced was memory CD4+ T cells sorted from blood. These receptors came from a man aged 18 to 30 in good health. The conserved cysteine and the conserved F or W are not part of the CDR3 here.

V	J	CDR3
TRBV5-8	TRBJ2-3	ASSTDSTDTQY
TRBV5-4	TRBJ2-1	ASSPGLAGRVREQF
TRBV5-4	TRBJ2-4	ASSLEVGLGNIQY
TRBV6-5	TRBJ2-1	ASSYQTGEQF
TRBV5-1	TRBJ1-4	ASSLGTGTGVSSEKLF
TRBV29-1	TRBJ2-1	SVDGSLTVSSYNEQF
TRBV5-1	TRBJ2-5	ASSLVGGLQETQY
TRBV30	TRBJ2-3	AWIRRAYTDTQY
TRBV6-1	TRBJ2-5	ASSGGGGAGETQY
TRBV6-5	TRBJ1-1	ASSSSLLVAF
TRBV30	TRBJ2-5	AWSVGVNQETQY
TRBV6-5	TRBJ2-7	ASSYSQGSYEQY
TRBV18	TRBJ1-2	ASSPPQGQGGLYGYT
TRBV5-1	TRBJ2-3	ASSLGRFLTSTDTQY
TRBV6-1	TRBJ2-7	ASSTRDRGTYEQY
TRBV7-2	TRBJ1-5	ASSLAGVGNQPQH
TRBV6-6	TRBJ2-7	ASTRDFYEQY
TRBV19	TRBJ1-5	ASSKFGGNQPQH
TRBV18	TRBJ2-1	ASSPLNSKNEQF
TRBV6-6	TRBJ1-2	ASSRNRGTDYT
TRBV6-5	TRBJ2-1	ASSYKSGGGNEQF
TRBV2	TRBJ2-4	ASSEGVAKNIQY
TRBV21-1	TRBJ1-5	ASSKGGTGALSNQPQH
TRBV10-1	TRBJ1-1	ASSWTLNTEAF
TRBV25-1	TRBJ2-5	ASSVPGQGAGETQY
TRBV5-6	TRBJ1-1	ASTQQGTEAF
TRBV30	TRBJ1-1	ARGAGSTEAF
TRBV30	TRBJ2-3	AWRPGGDTQY
TRBV2	TRBJ2-5	ASSEAGIRETQY
TRBV7-9	TRBJ2-1	ASSLVQWRETIYNEQF
TRBV20-1	TRBJ2-5	SARVPETQY
TRBV7-2	TRBJ2-6	ASTHGRAGANVLT
TRBV18	TRBJ2-7	ASSPSGHEQY
TRBV6-1	TRBJ1-1	ASSEGGRGPISEAF
TRBV19	TRBJ2-5	ASSISPGVGETQY
TRBV5-5	TRBJ2-7	ASRDRGLSHEQY
TRBV18	TRBJ1-1	ASSPRGNTEAF
TRBV5-1	TRBJ1-2	ASSPRGDSGYT
TRBV28	TRBJ1-2	ATTGGGYT
TRBV7-2	TRBJ1-1	ASSLRGEISNTEAF